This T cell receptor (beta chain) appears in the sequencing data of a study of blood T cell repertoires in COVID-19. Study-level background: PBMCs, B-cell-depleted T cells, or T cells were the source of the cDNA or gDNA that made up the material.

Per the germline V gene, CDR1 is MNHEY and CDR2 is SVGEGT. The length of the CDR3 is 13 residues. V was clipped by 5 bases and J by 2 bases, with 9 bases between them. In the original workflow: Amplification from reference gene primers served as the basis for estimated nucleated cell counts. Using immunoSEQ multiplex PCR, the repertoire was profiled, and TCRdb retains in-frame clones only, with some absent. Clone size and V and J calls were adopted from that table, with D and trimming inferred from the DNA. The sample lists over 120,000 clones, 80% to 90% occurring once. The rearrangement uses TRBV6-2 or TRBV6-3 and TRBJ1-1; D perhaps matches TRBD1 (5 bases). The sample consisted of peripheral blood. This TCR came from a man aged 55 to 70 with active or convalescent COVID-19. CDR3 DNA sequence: TGTGCCAGCAGTGCGGGGCCCAACACTGAAGCTTTCTTT. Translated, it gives CASSAGPNTEAFF.